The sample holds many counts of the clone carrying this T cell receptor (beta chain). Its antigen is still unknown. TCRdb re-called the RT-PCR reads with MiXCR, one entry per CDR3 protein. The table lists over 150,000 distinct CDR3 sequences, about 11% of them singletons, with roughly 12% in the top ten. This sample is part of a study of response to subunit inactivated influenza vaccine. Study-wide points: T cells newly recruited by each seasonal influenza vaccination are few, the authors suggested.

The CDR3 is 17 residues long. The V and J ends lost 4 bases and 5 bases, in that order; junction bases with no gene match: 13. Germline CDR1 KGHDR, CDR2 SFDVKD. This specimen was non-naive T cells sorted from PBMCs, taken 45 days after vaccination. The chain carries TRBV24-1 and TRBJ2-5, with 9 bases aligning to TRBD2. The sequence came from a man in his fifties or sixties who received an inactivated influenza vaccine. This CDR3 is CATSDSWRGGLYETQYF. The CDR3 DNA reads TGTGCCACCAGTGACTCCTGGCGGGGGGGCCTCTATGAGACCCAGTACTTC.